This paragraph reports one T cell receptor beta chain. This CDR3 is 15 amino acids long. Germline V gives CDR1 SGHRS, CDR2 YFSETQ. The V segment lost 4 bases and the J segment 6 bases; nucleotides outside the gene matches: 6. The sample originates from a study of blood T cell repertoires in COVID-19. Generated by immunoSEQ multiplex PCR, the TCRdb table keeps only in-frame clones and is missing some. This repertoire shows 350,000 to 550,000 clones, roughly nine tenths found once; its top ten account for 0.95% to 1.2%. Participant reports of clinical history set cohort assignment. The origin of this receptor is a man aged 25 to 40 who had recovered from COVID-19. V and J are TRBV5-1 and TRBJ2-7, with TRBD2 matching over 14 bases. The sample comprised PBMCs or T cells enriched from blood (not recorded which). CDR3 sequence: CASSPGTSGSGEQYF. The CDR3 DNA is TGCGCCAGCAGCCCGGGGACTAGCGGGAGTGGCGAGCAGTACTTC.